Ten or more counts support the clone carrying this T cell receptor beta chain. Its specificity is unknown. Per the germline V gene, CDR1 is MNHEY and CDR2 is SVGAGI. V was clipped by 0 bases and J by 1 base, with 9 bases between them. This CDR3 is built from 15 residues. With RNA at 10%, 30% or 50%, naive CD8 libraries came from roughly 20,000 to 1,000,000 sorted cells. This sample is part of a study of molecular identifiers for immune sequencing clone quantification. Study in general: RNA from around 20,000 or 100,000 naive CD8 cells was split five ways in replicates, with four sequenced.

Study outcomes and limitations: Effector cells kept over 97% of their molecules in clones above 20 RNA copies, while naive cells kept under 1% there.

Preparation methods for the bulk TCR libraries were those previously described, with listed TCR primers. MiXCR was run by TCRdb on the PCR reads, yielding one entry per CDR3 protein. This repertoire shows about 97,000 distinct CDR3 sequences, approximately 24% found once; its top ten account for 0.85% to 0.95%. Sequencing input: naive CD8+ T cells from blood, with Jurkat cell RNA spiked in. Subset meaning: FACS-sorted CD8+CD4-CCR7+CD45RA+ naive T cells. The TCR originated in a human donor in good health. Some libraries in this study had Jurkat cell RNA spiked in. The chain recombines TRBV6-5 with TRBJ1-1; D ambiguous. The CDR3 bases are TGTGCCAGCAGTTACTCGGGTTGGGGGAACACTGAAGCTTTCTTT. It yields the protein CASSYSGWGNTEAFF.